The 30 T cell receptor beta chains presented below share a single source sample, sequenced in a study of beta chain features in type 1 diabetes (dated by TCRdb to the late 2010s). Receptors were amplified or captured by the immunoSEQ multiplex PCR assay. The entire isolated RNA was reverse transcribed using the High Capacity cDNA Reverse Transcription Kit, and thus expressed TCRB transcripts were sequenced. As stored in TCRdb, this immuneACCESS dataset retains in-frame rearrangements with V and J assigned. A fraction of the clones does not appear; measured against another copy, unresolved V genes explain less than half of the discrepancy, and the remainder lacks a known reason. The sample table contains roughly 230,000 clones; only one count was recorded for 9.6% of them. The leading ten clones occupy just under 0.035% of the sample. The sequenced sample was naive CD4+ T cells from blood. The meaning of the sample's cell subset or site label: true naive CD4+ T cells. The receptor set was obtained from a woman aged 18-29 years in good health.

This sequence joins TRBV30 and TRBJ2-5, with D hard to call. CDR3 length equals 13 residues. The V end was cut by 3 bases, the J end by 1 base, with 9 bases between. Germline CDR1 and CDR2: GTSNPN and SVGIG (reference sequence). CDR3: CAWSNSGQETQYF. Here the CDR3 DNA reads TGTGCCTGGAGCAATTCAGGCCAAGAGACCCAGTACTTC. Drawing the rest from reference TRBV30 and TRBJ2-5, the complete variable domain is SQTIHQWPATLVQPVGSPLSLECTVEGTSNPNLYWYRQAAGRGLQLLFYSVGIGQISSEVPQNLSASRPQDRQFILSSKKLLLSDSGFYLCAWSNSGQETQYFGPGTRLLVL.

This clone was detected only a few times. The same CDR3 also results from other DNA sequences found in this sample. The V and J genes are TRBV30 and TRBJ1-2; D might be TRBD1 (6 bases). V gave up 0 bases and J gave up 8 bases, with 13 bases separating them. The CDR3 sequence is 13 residues long. Germline values: CDR1 GTSNPN, CDR2 SVGIG (reference sequence). The CDR3 here is CAWSVLGARGYTF. CDR3 coding DNA: TGTGCCTGGAGTGTACTGGGGGCCCGAGGCTACACCTTC. Supplemented by reference TRBV30 and TRBJ1-2, the full variable domain reads SQTIHQWPATLVQPVGSPLSLECTVEGTSNPNLYWYRQAAGRGLQLLFYSVGIGQISSEVPQNLSASRPQDRQFILSSKKLLLSDSGFYLCAWSVLGARGYTFGSGTRLTVV.

The chain carries TRBV10-3 and TRBJ1-5; 7 nucleotides agree with TRBD1. Losses at the gene ends were 11 bases for V and 2 bases for J; bases not matched to a gene: 9. The germline V gene has CDR1 ENHRY and CDR2 SYGVKD. The CDR3 loop spans 14 amino acids. CDR3 residues: CASRQGLGNQPQHF. CDR3 coding DNA: TGTGCCTCCAGACAGGGTCTTGGCAATCAGCCCCAGCATTTT.

The chain recombines TRBV2 with TRBJ1-2; 9 nucleotides agree with TRBD1. J lost 5 bases, V lost 6 bases, and 19 bases had no gene match. This CDR3 contains 18 residues. CDR1 and CDR2 (germline): SNHLY, FYNNEI. CDR3 nucleotides: TGTGCCAGCAGCGCACCCTACCCCGACAGGGGGGTGGGATATGGCTACACCTTC. Its translation is CASSAPYPDRGVGYGYTF.

This clone was seen a few times. J is TRBJ2-5 and V is TRBV5-4; 8 bases map to TRBD1. The tail of the sequence fits TRBJ2-7 better, so the J call may be wrong. The germline gives CDR1 SGHNT, CDR2 YYREEE (reference sequence). CDR3 length equals 14 residues. The CDR3 is CASSFRTGFNEQYF. In nucleotides, the CDR3 is TGTGCCAGCAGCTTCCGGACAGGGTTCAACGAGCAGTACTTC.

This clone was observed a handful of times. The CDR3 sequence: CASSLLGGPSYEQYF. In nucleotides, the CDR3 is TGTGCCAGCAGCTTATTAGGGGGACCTTCTTACGAGCAGTACTTC. The V call is TRBV7-9, the J call TRBJ2-7, with a possible D match to TRBD1 (6 bases). Per the germline V gene, CDR1 is SEHNR and CDR2 is FQNEAQ (reference sequence). The germline V and J ends were trimmed by 2 bases and 4 bases, with 15 bases remaining between them. The CDR3 has 15 amino acids. Drawing the rest from reference TRBV7-9 and TRBJ2-7, the complete variable domain is DTGVSQNPRHKITKRGQNVTFRCDPISEHNRLYWYRQTLGQGPEFLTYFQNEAQLEKSRLLSDRFSAERPKGSFSTLEIQRTEQGDSAMYLCASSLLGGPSYEQYFGPGTRLTVT.

The rearrangement links TRBV5-1 to TRBJ2-1; D not certain. This CDR3 spans 13 amino acids. V lost 4 bases, J lost 8 bases, and 13 bases lay in between. The germline V gene encodes CDR1 SGHRS and CDR2 YFSETQ. Here the CDR3 reads CASSLTGLDEQFF. The CDR3 DNA sequence: TGCGCCAGCAGCCTGACTGGCCTGGATGAGCAGTTCTTC.

This clone was seen more than once but under ten times. The CDR3 is CASSLSGVSGNTIYF. The CDR3, as DNA: TGTGCCAGCAGCTTATCAGGGGTCTCTGGAAACACCATATATTTT. The gene calls are TRBV7-2 and TRBJ1-3; perhaps TRBD1 as D (6 bases). V was cut by 2 bases and J by 0 bases, with 8 bases left in between. Germline V gene data show CDR1 as SGHTA and CDR2 as FQGNSA. This CDR3 has 15 amino acids.

In this sample, this clone turned up a few times. V and J are TRBV5-4 and TRBJ2-1; TRBD2 matches at 7 bases. This CDR3 has 14 amino acids. The V gene end was trimmed by 5 bases and the J gene end by 3 bases; junction bases not matched to a gene: 5. CDR1 is SGHNT, CDR2 YYREEE, per germline (reference sequence). DNA for the CDR3: TGTGCCAGCAGTTCGGGGGAGGGCTACAATGAGCAGTTCTTC. Translating it yields CASSSGEGYNEQFF.

V is TRBV9 and J is TRBJ2-1; 10 positions agree with TRBD2. CDR3 length: 16 amino acids. Germline trimming cut 2 bases from V and 3 bases from J; bases unmatched to any gene: 5. Per germline, CDR1 SGDLS and CDR2 YYNGEE. This CDR3 reads CASSVGAGGIYNEQFF. CDR3 nucleotide sequence: TGTGCCAGCAGCGTGGGAGCGGGGGGGATCTACAATGAGCAGTTCTTC.

The chain's CDR3 is CAWTTKAGGYTF. CDR3 nucleotides: TGTGCCTGGACGACGAAGGCGGGAGGCTACACCTTC. This chain connects TRBV30 to TRBJ1-2, with D uncertain. Deletions cut 4 bases from V and 8 bases from J, with 14 bases between. Germline CDR1 GTSNPN, CDR2 SVGIG (reference sequence). The CDR3 runs 12 residues.

There are a few counts of this clone. V and J are TRBV12-5 and TRBJ2-3; a weak D match, TRBD2 (6 bases). The V gene's germline CDR1 is LGHNT and CDR2 FRNRAP. The V end was cut by 0 bases, the J end by 8 bases, with 12 bases between. This CDR3 is 14 amino acids long. CDR3: CASGLVGGRGTQYF. The CDR3 region has the DNA TGTGCTAGTGGTTTGGTCGGGGGTCGCGGTACGCAGTATTTT.

This clone has more than one count but fewer than ten. The chain links TRBV5-4 to TRBJ1-1; D is ambiguous. V dropped 2 bases and J dropped 1 base, with 6 bases sitting between them. From germline, CDR1 is SGHNT and CDR2 YYREEE (reference sequence). The CDR3 has 13 amino acids. The DNA for the CDR3 is TGTGCCAGCAGCTTACAGAGGAACACTGAAGCTTTCTTT. Encoded protein: CASSLQRNTEAFF.

The V call is TRBV2, the J call TRBJ1-5; 7 positions agree with TRBD1. CDR1 is SNHLY and CDR2 is FYNNEI in the germline V gene. This CDR3 has 12 amino acids. The trim removed 6 bases at V and 13 bases at J, leaving 9 bases unmatched. The chain's CDR3 is CASRDDRAGQHF. The CDR3 coding sequence is TGTGCCAGCAGGGACGACAGGGCGGGGCAGCATTTT. The full variable domain, in which reference TRBV2 and TRBJ1-5 provide the parts outside the CDR3, is EPEVTQTPSHQVTQMGQEVILRCVPISNHLYFYWYRQILGQKVEFLVSFYNNEISEKSEIFDDQFSVERPDGSNFTLKIRSTKLEDSAMYFCASRDDRAGQHFGDGTRLSIL.

The CDR3 loop is CASSLGPFRGNQPQHF. Written as DNA, the CDR3 is TGTGCCAGCAGCTTAGGACCCTTTAGGGGGAATCAGCCCCAGCATTTT. The rearrangement links TRBV7-8 to TRBJ1-5; D is perhaps TRBD1 (6 bases). The CDR3 runs 16 residues. The V gene lost 1 base and the J gene lost 4 bases, with 14 bases spanning the gap. Germline V gene data show CDR1 as SGHVS and CDR2 as FQNEAQ.

This clone has only a few counts. The V call is TRBV14, the J call TRBJ2-5; 9 bases agree with TRBD1. With V trimmed by 5 bases and J by 0 bases, 7 bases remained unmatched. The CDR3 is made up of 16 amino acids. Per germline, CDR1 SGHDN and CDR2 FVKESK. The CDR3, as DNA: TGTGCCAGCAGCTCACAGGGGGCTTGGTACCAAGAGACCCAGTACTTC. Encoded protein: CASSSQGAWYQETQYF.

This clone showed up just a few times. The J gene is TRBJ1-5, the V gene TRBV10-3; D unclear. Deletions cut 3 bases from V and 0 bases from J, with 6 bases between. The V gene's germline CDR1 is ENHRY and CDR2 SYGVKD. The CDR3 has 14 residues. CDR3: CAISDEGSNQPQHF. As DNA, the CDR3 is TGTGCCATCAGTGATGAGGGTAGCAATCAGCCCCAGCATTTT.

The chain recombines TRBV2 with TRBJ2-7, with TRBD1 as a possible D gene (6 bases). The CDR3 is 14 residues long. The V gene's germline CDR1 is SNHLY and CDR2 FYNNEI. V was shortened by 7 bases and J by 3 bases, with 16 bases between the two germline ends. The CDR3 loop is CASISYQGRYEQYF. Written as DNA, the CDR3 is TGTGCCAGCATATCTTACCAGGGGCGCTACGAGCAGTACTTC.

This chain connects TRBV7-6 to TRBJ2-5; TRBD2 matches 9 bases. V trimming: 1 base; J trimming: 5 bases; junction bases outside the gene matches: 8. Germline CDR1 SGHVS, CDR2 FNYEAQ. The CDR3 is made up of 16 amino acids. The CDR3 protein is CASSLGAAGGLETQYF. CDR3 in DNA: TGTGCCAGCAGCTTAGGGGCAGCGGGAGGCCTGGAGACCCAGTACTTC.

The chain is built from TRBV2 and TRBJ1-1; D gene uncertain. V lost 3 bases and J 0 bases, leaving 5 bases between the germline ends. The germline CDR1 and CDR2 sequences are SNHLY and FYNNEI. The CDR3 sequence is 13 residues long. This chain's CDR3 is CASSDEVNTEAFF. CDR3 DNA: TGTGCCAGCAGTGACGAGGTGAACACTGAAGCTTTCTTT.

The CDR3 here is CASSNRRGNEQFF. The CDR3, as DNA: TGTGCCAGCAGCAACCGCCGGGGGAATGAGCAGTTCTTC. The chain has TRBV21-1 and TRBJ2-1; the D call TRBD2 from the table was never checked on the DNA. TRBV21-1 has pseudogene status. CDR3 size: 13 residues.

This clone was observed a single time. The rearrangement joins TRBV9 to TRBJ1-2; D possibly corresponds to TRBD1 (5 bases). This CDR3 has 14 amino acids. CDR1 and CDR2 from the germline V gene are SGDLS and YYNGEE. Trimming removed 0 bases at V and 0 bases at J, with 6 bases between. The CDR3 sequence is CASSVAGTNYGYTF. CDR3 nucleotide sequence: TGTGCCAGCAGCGTAGCAGGGACTAACTATGGCTACACCTTC. The whole variable domain, remainder taken from reference TRBV9 and TRBJ1-2, is DSGVTQTPKHLITATGQRVTLRCSPRSGDLSVYWYQQSLDQGLQFLIQYYNGEERAKGNILERFSAQQFPDLHSELNLSSLELGDSALYFCASSVAGTNYGYTFGSGTRLTVV.

The chain carries TRBV19 and TRBJ2-3; 10 nucleotides match TRBD2. The CDR3 runs 17 residues. After removal of 3 bases from V and 6 bases from J, the junction contained 12 bases not matched to a gene. Germline assignment: CDR1 LNHDA and CDR2 SQIVND (reference sequence). The CDR3 loop is CASSMPRASGGRDTQYF. CDR3 sequence (DNA): TGTGCCAGTAGTATGCCGCGGGCTAGCGGGGGAAGGGATACGCAGTATTTT.

This chain links TRBV28 with TRBJ2-4; D call uncertain. The CDR3 has 15 residues. V shed 4 bases and J shed 7 bases, with 17 bases lying between them. Germline values: CDR1 MDHEN, CDR2 SYDVKM. CDR3 in amino acids: CASSSHPPPQNIQYF. CDR3 coding DNA: TGTGCCAGCAGTTCCCATCCCCCACCTCAGAACATTCAGTACTTC. Full variable domain (outside the CDR3, taken from reference TRBV28 and TRBJ2-4): DVKVTQSSRYLVKRTGEKVFLECVQDMDHENMFWYRQDPGLGLRLIYFSYDVKMKEKGDIPEGYSVSREKKERFSLILESASTNQTSMYLCASSSHPPPQNIQYFGAGTRLSVL.

The V gene is TRBV30, the J gene TRBJ1-2; tentative D call: TRBD1 (5 bases). The germline CDR1 and CDR2 sequences are GTSNPN and SVGIG (reference sequence). V lost 2 bases and J 1 base, leaving 8 bases between the germline ends. The CDR3 is 13 residues long. CDR3 coding DNA: TGTGCCTGGAGTCTCCAGGGTAACTATGGCTACACCTTC. It translates to CAWSLQGNYGYTF.

The chain has TRBV7-2 and TRBJ1-2, with a tentative D call TRBD1 (5 bases). V was trimmed by 5 bases and J by 2 bases, leaving 18 bases between them. The length of the CDR3 is 16 residues. From germline, CDR1 is SGHTA and CDR2 FQGNSA. Here the CDR3 reads CASSLPLGGTNYGYTF. Here the CDR3 DNA reads TGTGCCAGCAGCCTCCCGTTGGGCGGGACCAACTATGGCTACACCTTC.

This sequence joins TRBV30 and TRBJ2-2; 9 positions agree with TRBD1. Looked up from germline, CDR1 is GTSNPN and CDR2 is SVGIG (reference sequence). With 6 bases clipped from V and 5 bases from J, the junction kept 7 bases outside the gene matches. The CDR3 consists of 14 residues. The CDR3 is CACKGQGGTGELFF. The CDR3, as DNA: TGTGCCTGTAAGGGACAGGGTGGTACCGGGGAGCTGTTTTTT.

V gene TRBV7-9 combines with J gene TRBJ2-5, with D possibly matching TRBD1 (7 bases). The CDR3 is made up of 16 amino acids. The germline V gene encodes CDR1 SEHNR and CDR2 FQNEAQ (reference sequence). The germline V and J ends were trimmed by 5 bases and 2 bases, with 18 bases remaining between them. The CDR3 loop is CASSHKTRGDQETQYF. CDR3 coding DNA: TGTGCCAGCAGCCACAAGACCAGGGGGGATCAAGAGACCCAGTACTTC.

The CDR3, as DNA: TGCGCCAGCAGCTCCGGGACAGCGAGCTCCTACGAGCAGTACTTC. It is translated as CASSSGTASSYEQYF. The V gene is TRBV5-1, the J gene TRBJ2-5; 7 positions match TRBD1. Matching the DNA end better, TRBJ2-7 makes the J call doubtful. Germline assignment: CDR1 SGHRS and CDR2 YFSETQ. The CDR3 contains 15 residues.

The chain joins TRBV5-4 to TRBJ1-1; D possibly corresponds to TRBD1 (6 bases). Trimming took off 3 bases at V and 1 base at J, with 16 bases between the two ends. Germline CDR1 and CDR2: SGHNT and YYREEE (reference sequence). CDR3 length: 16 amino acids. The CDR3 sequence is CASSSPGGKTNTEAFF. CDR3 DNA: TGTGCCAGCAGCTCCCCGGGGGGCAAGACGAACACTGAAGCTTTCTTT.